Each of the 10 T cell receptor beta chains below was sequenced from the same sample in a study of read filtering for tumor transcriptome and immune sequencing. The library was built from approximately 400 ng RNA with molecular barcoded adaptors for alpha/delta and beta/gamma chains. TCRdb re-analysed the reads in MiXCR, keeping a single row per CDR3 protein. Here the sample spans about 45,000 distinct CDR3 sequences, around 21% being singletons. The specimen sequenced was a population of CD138-negative cells sorted from bone marrow. The source is a donor aged 40 or older with multiple myeloma.

CDR3 DNA: TGTGCCTGGAGGGCCTGGGGAGGGGGCGATAATTCACCCCTCCACTTT. Translation: CAWRAWGGGDNSPLHF. This chain uses TRBV30 with TRBJ1-6; 7 bases are shared with TRBD1. With V trimmed by 3 bases and J by 5 bases, 10 bases remained unmatched. The germline CDR1 and CDR2 sequences are GTSNPN and SVGIG (reference sequence). The CDR3 runs to 16 residues. The entire variable domain, with the rest obtained from reference TRBV30 and TRBJ1-6, is as follows: SQTIHQWPATLVQPVGSPLSLECTVEGTSNPNLYWYRQAAGRGLQLLFYSVGIGQISSEVPQNLSASRPQDRQFILSSKKLLLSDSGFYLCAWRAWGGGDNSPLHFGNGTRLTVT.

This clonotype was recorded many times. V and J are TRBV10-3 and TRBJ2-3; 7 positions match TRBD2. The ends lost 11 bases at V and 2 bases at J; junction bases unmatched: 10. Germline V gene data show CDR1 as ENHRY and CDR2 as SYGVKD. This CDR3 is 14 amino acids long. The CDR3 protein is CALSASGLTDTQYF. CDR3 DNA: TGTGCCCTATCGGCTAGCGGACTCACAGATACGCAGTATTTT.

The sample holds many counts of this clonotype. The chain uses TRBV11-1 and TRBJ2-3; no reliable D call. V shed 5 bases and J shed 3 bases, with 15 bases lying between them. This CDR3 spans 15 amino acids. Germline CDR1 SGHAT, CDR2 FQDESV (reference sequence). The CDR3 region is CASSDTLLGTDTQYF. CDR3 sequence (DNA): TGTGCCAGCAGCGACACCCTCCTGGGTACAGATACGCAGTATTTT. The full variable domain, its missing parts supplied by reference TRBV11-1 and TRBJ2-3, is EAEVAQSPRYKITEKSQAVAFWCDPISGHATLYWYRQILGQGPELLVQFQDESVVDDSQLPKDRFSAERLKGVDSTLKIQPAELGDSAMYLCASSDTLLGTDTQYFGPGTRLTVL.

This clonotype was picked up many times. V usage is TRBV7-2 and J usage is TRBJ2-1; D gene ambiguous. Looked up from germline, CDR1 is SGHTA and CDR2 is FQGNSA. This CDR3 region has 15 residues. V was pared by 3 bases and J by 6 bases, with 15 bases between. As DNA, the CDR3 is TGTGCCAGCAGCTTTAGCCCCCTCCTACGCAATGAGCAGTTCTTC. It encodes CASSFSPLLRNEQFF. The full variable domain, rest sourced from reference TRBV7-2 and TRBJ2-1, is GAGVSQSPSNKVTEKGKDVELRCDPISGHTALYWYRQSLGQGLEFLIYFQGNSAPDKSGLPSDRFSAERTGGSVSTLTIQRTQQEDSAVYLCASSFSPLLRNEQFFGPGTRLTVL.

The genes are TRBV7-2 and TRBJ2-7; 11 bases fit TRBD1. Germline lookup yields CDR1 SGHTA and CDR2 FQGNSA. V lost 1 base and J lost 4; bases outside the gene matches: 6. The CDR3 contains 16 residues. This chain's CDR3 is CASSLVSGTGGYEQYF. The CDR3 region has the DNA TGTGCCAGCAGCTTAGTGTCCGGGACAGGGGGTTACGAGCAGTACTTC.

Comment on this clonotype: This likely reflects a read error, since a far larger clone is one base away. The CDR3 DNA reads as TGTGCCGGCAGCCTCAGGACTAGCGGGAGCACAGATACGCAGTATTTT. Translating gives CAGSLRTSGSTDTQYF. The chain links TRBV3-1 to TRBJ1-4; 11 positions match TRBD2. The J call may not be correct, given that the DNA end is closer to TRBJ2-3. Germline-derived CDR1 and CDR2 are LGHDT and YNNKEL (reference sequence). This CDR3 comprises 16 residues.

The table lists this clonotype with a few counts. A read error may be the cause here, since a much bigger clone is one base away. The chain combines TRBV6-5 with TRBJ1-1, with TRBD1 identical over 9 bases. Germline V gene data show CDR1 as MNHEY and CDR2 as SVGAGI. Trimming at V came to 7 bases and at J to 4 bases, leaving 7 bases not matched to a gene. The CDR3 spans 14 residues. The CDR3 sequence: CASKSGQGSTEAFF. The CDR3 DNA is TGTGCCAGCAAATCGGGACAGGGCTCCACTGAAGCTTTCTTT.

This clonotype was seen many times. The rearrangement links TRBV7-9 to TRBJ2-3, with D perhaps given as TRBD1 or TRBD2 (5 bases each). There are 15 residues in the CDR3. Trimming removed 5 bases from V and 2 bases from J, with 14 bases in between. CDR1 is SEHNR and CDR2 is FQNEAQ in the germline V gene (reference sequence). The CDR3 nucleotides are TGTGCCAGCAGCGTACCGGGACCGGCCACAGATACGCAGTATTTT. Translating it yields CASSVPGPATDTQYF.

This clonotype was detected a few times. The CDR3 nucleotides read TGTGCCTGGAGTGTGGCTGGGACAGGCCAAGAGACCCAGTACTTC. It yields the protein CAWSVAGTGQETQYF. The chain carries TRBV30 and TRBJ2-5, with 8 bases aligning to TRBD1. CDR1 and CDR2 from the germline V gene are GTSNPN and SVGIG (reference sequence). This CDR3 comprises 15 residues. The ends lost 0 bases at V and 1 base at J; junction bases unmatched: 4.

This clonotype was observed a few times. The V and J genes are TRBV19 and TRBJ1-5; a weak D match, TRBD1 (5 bases). Per germline, CDR1 LNHDA and CDR2 SQIVND (reference sequence). This CDR3 has 12 amino acids. V was cut by 5 bases and J by 6 bases, with 8 bases left in between. CDR3 nucleotides: TGTGCCAGTAGTCGCAGGGCTCAGCCCCAGCATTTT. As protein: CASSRRAQPQHF.